The 20 T cell receptor beta chains in this list originate from one sample, sequenced in a study of cytomegalovirus exposure and HLA in healthy donors. Produced via immunoSEQ multiplex PCR; TCRdb's table is partial and in-frame only. This table has 300,000 to 400,000 clones, roughly 90% appearing once. Sequenced material: PBMCs. These receptors were obtained from a man younger than 40 in good health and CMV-seronegative.

The rearrangement joins TRBV18 to TRBJ2-7, with D unclear. Germline loops: CDR1 KGHSH, CDR2 LQKENI. The CDR3 spans 13 residues. The V end lost 1 base, the J end lost 3 bases, and 7 bases lay between the germline ends. The CDR3 here is CASSPLERYEQYF. CDR3 DNA: TGTGCCAGCTCACCACTCGAGCGCTACGAGCAGTACTTC.

In this sample, this clone turned up once. This rearrangement joins TRBV4-2 to TRBJ1-5; possibly TRBD1 for D (6 bases). In germline, CDR1 is LGHNA, CDR2 YNFKEQ. V lost 0 bases and J lost 7, with 13 bases in between. This CDR3 has 15 residues. CDR3: CASSQDRGRGQPQHF. CDR3 nucleotides: TGTGCCAGCAGCCAAGACAGGGGAAGGGGGCAGCCCCAGCATTTT.

The V and J genes are TRBV4-2 and TRBJ1-1; tentatively, D is TRBD1 (6 bases). Trimming stripped 4 bases from V and 5 bases from J, with 8 bases between. The length of the CDR3 is 12 residues. The V gene's germline CDR1 is LGHNA and CDR2 YNFKEQ. This CDR3 reads CASSRGRTEAFF. The CDR3 DNA reads TGTGCCAGCAGCCGGGGGCGGACTGAAGCTTTCTTT.

The rearrangement links TRBV5-1 to TRBJ2-5, with 9 bases lining up with TRBD1. CDR3 length: 14 amino acids. The V gene's germline CDR1 is SGHRS and CDR2 YFSETQ. J lost 5 bases, V lost 4 bases, and 6 bases had no gene match. DNA of the CDR3: TGCGCCAGCAGCCTAACAGGGGGCAGGGAGACCCAGTACTTC. Amino acid sequence: CASSLTGGRETQYF. Full variable domain (rest looked up from reference TRBV5-1 and TRBJ2-5): KAGVTQTPRYLIKTRGQQVTLSCSPISGHRSVSWYQQTPGQGLQFLFEYFSETQRNKGNFPGRFSGRQFSNSRSEMNVSTLELGDSALYLCASSLTGGRETQYFGPGTRLLVL.

The V call is TRBV2, the J call TRBJ1-3; tentative D call: TRBD1 (6 bases). Trimming stripped 7 bases from V and 4 bases from J, with 8 bases between. The CDR3 has 12 amino acids. Germline V gene sequence: CDR1 SNHLY, CDR2 FYNNEI. The CDR3 DNA is TGTGCCAGCACGGACAGAGGAAACACCATATATTTT. It translates to CASTDRGNTIYF.

This clone was seen only once. This chain links TRBV10-3 with TRBJ1-3; D gene unclear. This CDR3 has 13 amino acids. Trimming removed 9 bases at V and 0 bases at J, with 9 bases between. Germline CDR1 ENHRY, CDR2 SYGVKD. The DNA of the CDR3 is TGTGCCATGGCCCAGAACTCTGGAAACACCATATATTTT. The encoded protein is CAMAQNSGNTIYF.

The chain combines TRBV7-9 with TRBJ2-2, with D possibly being TRBD2 (5 bases). V was clipped by 8 bases and J by 2 bases, with 18 bases between them. The CDR3 loop spans 16 amino acids. Germline V gives CDR1 SEHNR, CDR2 FQNEAQ (reference sequence). CDR3 region: CASAFGSGINTGELFF. The CDR3 nucleotides are TGTGCCAGCGCCTTCGGGTCGGGGATAAACACCGGGGAGCTGTTTTTT.

In its sample, this clone was seen once. The chain recombines TRBV16 with TRBJ2-7; D may be TRBD2 (6 bases). Germline values: CDR1 KGHSY, CDR2 FQNENV. The CDR3 has 13 residues. V gave up 1 base and J gave up 7 bases, with 11 bases separating them. Here the CDR3 DNA reads TGTGCCAGCAGCCAATACCAGGCGGGGGAGCAGTACTTC. Protein product: CASSQYQAGEQYF.

This clone was seen just once. V and J are TRBV5-8 and TRBJ1-4; 11 nucleotides line up with TRBD1. In germline, CDR1 is SGHTS, CDR2 YDEGEE. The CDR3 extends over 16 amino acids. V shed 4 bases and J 7 bases; nucleotides not matched to a gene: 9. The CDR3 reads CASSPGTGGSSEKLFF. Here the CDR3 DNA reads TGTGCCAGCAGCCCCGGGACAGGGGGAAGTAGTGAAAAACTGTTTTTT.

The chain combines TRBV18 with TRBJ1-2, with a tentative D call TRBD1 (6 bases). CDR1 and CDR2 from the germline V gene are KGHSH and LQKENI. CDR3 length: 16 residues. The V and J ends lost 3 bases and 7 bases respectively, with 21 bases between them. Written as DNA, the CDR3 is TGTGCCAGCTCACCCATGACAGGTCTCTCGACAGGTGGCTACACCTTC. This encodes CASSPMTGLSTGGYTF.

The rearrangement joins TRBV5-8 to TRBJ2-2, with 7 bases aligning to TRBD1. After removal of 2 bases from V and 4 bases from J, the junction contained 14 bases not matched to a gene. There are 18 residues in the CDR3. Germline V CDR1 and CDR2: SGHTS, YDEGEE. CDR3 loop: CASSLAPIGGRSTGELFF. The DNA of the CDR3 is TGTGCCAGCAGCTTAGCACCGATAGGGGGCCGGAGCACCGGGGAGCTGTTTTTT.

This rearrangement joins TRBV11-2 to TRBJ2-7; possible D gene TRBD1, 5 bases. V lost 2 bases and J lost 6, with 8 bases in between. The CDR3 sequence is 12 residues long. CDR1 is SGHAT and CDR2 is FQNNGV in the germline V gene. The CDR3 spells CASSLPGPEQYF. The CDR3 coding sequence is TGTGCCAGCAGCTTACCAGGGCCCGAGCAGTACTTC. The entire variable domain, with the rest obtained from reference TRBV11-2 and TRBJ2-7, is as follows: EAGVAQSPRYKIIEKRQSVAFWCNPISGHATLYWYQQILGQGPKLLIQFQNNGVVDDSQLPKDRFSAERLKGVDSTLKIQPAKLEDSAVYLCASSLPGPEQYFGPGTRLTVT.

This clone was seen only once. This sample also contains other DNA sequences that code for the same CDR3. The chain uses TRBV5-4 and TRBJ1-1; TRBD1 matches at 7 bases. Per the germline V gene, CDR1 is SGHNT and CDR2 is YYREEE (reference sequence). V was clipped by 4 bases and J by 1 base; unmatched bases: 4. This CDR3 is built from 14 residues. In DNA form, the CDR3 reads TGTGCCAGCAGCAGCCGGGACAGGAACACTGAAGCTTTCTTT. As protein: CASSSRDRNTEAFF.

The V call is TRBV14, the J call TRBJ2-1, with TRBD2 as a possible D gene (6 bases). The CDR3 loop spans 15 amino acids. The V end lost 4 bases, the J end lost 4 bases, and 14 bases lay between the germline ends. Germline V lookup: CDR1 SGHDN, CDR2 FVKESK. CDR3 nucleotides: TGTGCCAGCAGCCGACTGACGGGGGAGTACAATGAGCAGTTCTTC. It encodes CASSRLTGEYNEQFF.

The chain is built from TRBV10-3 and TRBJ2-3, with TRBD2 matching over 11 bases. This CDR3 has 18 amino acids. Trimming took 0 bases from V and 2 from J; bases not matched to a gene: 7. CDR1 is ENHRY, CDR2 SYGVKD, per germline. CDR3: CAISESTSGGPHTDTQYF. CDR3 DNA: TGTGCCATCAGTGAGTCTACTAGCGGGGGTCCTCACACAGATACGCAGTATTTT.

The V call is TRBV5-8, the J call TRBJ2-5, with a possible D match to TRBD1 (5 bases). The V gene lost 0 bases and the J gene lost 0 bases, with 9 bases spanning the gap. CDR3 length equals 15 residues. Germline V gives CDR1 SGHTS, CDR2 YDEGEE. The CDR3 DNA reads TGTGCCAGCAGCTTGGGGACACTGTACCAAGAGACCCAGTACTTC. It specifies CASSLGTLYQETQYF. Together with reference TRBV5-8 and TRBJ2-5, the CDR3 gives the full variable domain: EAGVTQSPTHLIKTRGQQATLRCSPISGHTSVYWYQQALGLGLQFLLWYDEGEERNRGNFPPRFSGRQFPNYSSELNVNALELEDSALYLCASSLGTLYQETQYFGPGTRLLVL.

The chain is built from TRBV10-1 and TRBJ2-7, with a possible D match to TRBD2 (5 bases). Germline lookup yields CDR1 WNHNN and CDR2 SYGVQD (reference sequence). The CDR3 sequence is 12 residues long. The V gene lost 2 bases and the J gene lost 4 bases, with 6 bases spanning the gap. CDR3 in amino acids: CASSEGGYEQYF. The CDR3 DNA follows: TGCGCCAGCAGTGAGGGCGGGTACGAGCAGTACTTC.

V and J are TRBV4-1 and TRBJ1-1, with D perhaps matching TRBD1 (6 bases). The CDR3 is made up of 12 amino acids. The germline V gene has CDR1 MGHRA and CDR2 YSYEKL. V lost 5 bases and J 7 bases, leaving 11 bases between the germline ends. The CDR3, as DNA: TGCGCCAGCAGCAACACAGGGCTTGAAGCTTTCTTT. The encoded protein is CASSNTGLEAFF.

The chain links TRBV7-8 to TRBJ1-5; 7 bases are a match to TRBD1. This CDR3 has 18 residues. V shed 1 base, J shed 1 base, and the junction held 10 bases outside the gene matches. Germline CDR1 SGHVS, CDR2 FQNEAQ. This CDR3 is CASSLVGRQGGSNQPQHF. The CDR3 nucleotides are TGTGCCAGCAGCTTAGTGGGGAGACAGGGTGGAAGCAATCAGCCCCAGCATTTT.

The V gene is TRBV18, the J gene TRBJ1-3; unclear D gene. Germline loops: CDR1 KGHSH, CDR2 LQKENI. Trimming left V 6 bases short and J 2 bases short, with 14 bases between. There are 15 residues in the CDR3. CDR3 loop: CASSKPREAGNTIYF. The CDR3 DNA sequence: TGTGCCAGCTCCAAACCACGGGAAGCTGGAAACACCATATATTTT.